In its sample, the clone carrying this T cell receptor (beta chain) was seen once. Antigen specificity is unknown. The junction departs from the called germline gene at one end, perhaps through a read error. TCRdb re-clonotyped the PCR reads through MiXCR. The repertoire holds about 40,000 clones, with around 18% as singletons. Treatment of any kind had been given to no patient before thyroid surgery. The entry originates in a study of metastatic and nonmetastatic thyroid tumors. Study-wide context: From malignant and benign thyroid patients, repertoires in blood and in tumor or nodule tissue were compared. Study-wide points: According to reports, the diversity of TCR beta was significantly higher in malignant thyroid tumors than in benign nodules, and this held in both blood and tumor samples.

The receptor was isolated from a female donor with papillary thyroid cancer or a benign thyroid nodule (not recorded which). Some clones in this sample may be carry-over from other donors' samples. The sample comprised tumor tissue.

CDR3 nucleotide sequence: TGCTCCAGCATCCAGCGGACAGGGGACACTGAAGCTTTCTTT. This gives the protein CSSIQRTGDTEAFF. V and J are TRBV4-3 and TRBJ1-1; 9 bases are shared with TRBD1. CDR3 length equals 14 residues. Germline V gene lookup returns CDR1 LGHNA and CDR2 YSLEER.